The present T cell receptor beta chain was sequenced within a study of T cells in Graves' hyperthyroidism and ophthalmopathy. In this sample, this clonotype turned up many times. V was clipped by 4 bases and J by 6 bases; unmatched bases: 9. This CDR3 region has 14 residues. Germline CDR1 SGHRS, CDR2 YFSETQ. There were TCR beta CDR3 regions amplified from RNA transcripts. A first-round RT-PCR of the TCR CDR3 used the HTBI primer set. TCRdb re-derived calls from the multiplex PCR reads in MiXCR, one entry per CDR3 protein. The sample carries 240,000 or so distinct CDR3 sequences, 16% recorded once. This clonotype was obtained from a woman aged 18 to 35 with Graves' ophthalmopathy. Sequencing was done on a sample of blood. The chain recombines TRBV5-1 with TRBJ1-2, with 7 positions matching TRBD1. The CDR3 DNA reads as TGCGCCAGCAGCGTAACGACAGGGTCCCATGGCTACACCTTC. The encoded protein is CASSVTTGSHGYTF.